What follows is one T cell receptor beta chain and its context. This specimen comes from a study of T cell changes during pregnancy in multiple sclerosis. CDR3 length: 17 amino acids. V was clipped by 4 bases and J by 7 bases, with 21 bases between them. Germline V gene sequence: CDR1 SGHNT, CDR2 YYREEE (reference sequence). Measured with immunoSEQ multiplex PCR; TCRdb has only the in-frame clones, and not every one. The sample includes about 75,000 clones, around 90% of them seen just once. V gene TRBV5-4 combines with J gene TRBJ1-6; possible D gene TRBD1, 5 bases. The source material was peripheral blood, sampled in the first trimester of pregnancy. This clonotype was obtained from a female donor in good health, enrolled as a control in a pregnancy study. The DNA for the CDR3 is TGTGCCAGCAGCCCGGGGGGGGGATCGGGAGTCAATTCACCCCTCCACTTT. It is translated as CASSPGGGSGVNSPLHF.